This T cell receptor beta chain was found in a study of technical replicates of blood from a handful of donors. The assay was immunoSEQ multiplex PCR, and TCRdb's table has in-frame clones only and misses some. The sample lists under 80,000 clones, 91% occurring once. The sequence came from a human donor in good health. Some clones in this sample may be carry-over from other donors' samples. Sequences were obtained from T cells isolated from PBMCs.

CDR3 in amino acids: CAWSGTNYEQYF. CDR3 in DNA: TGTGCCTGGAGCGGGACTAACTACGAGCAGTACTTC. The chain links TRBV30 to TRBJ2-7; TRBD2 aligns across 7 bases. Germline values: CDR1 GTSNPN, CDR2 SVGIG (reference sequence). Trimming removed 3 bases from V and 3 bases from J; junction bases left unmatched: 2. The CDR3 contains 12 residues.